Listed below are T cell receptor beta chains from one sample, sequenced in a study of cytomegalovirus exposure and HLA in healthy donors. Libraries were prepared by immunoSEQ multiplex PCR; TCRdb keeps only in-frame clonotypes and omits some of them. The repertoire shows around 130,000 clones; the top ten hold roughly 2%. Sample: PBMCs. These receptors originate from a woman aged 60-70 years in good health and CMV-seronegative. Each CDR3 is given with its conserved first and last residue. The order of the fields is CDR3 DNA, CDR3 protein, J gene, D gene, V gene. The D gene is left open where the match is weak.

TGTGCCGGGTCTTCGGGTATCGGTCAGCCCCAGCATTTT	CAGSSGIGQPQHF	TRBJ1-5	-	TRBV2
TGTGCCAGCGGGACTAGCCGAGAAGAGACCCAGTACTTC	CASGTSREETQYF	TRBJ2-5	TRBD2	TRBV10-3
TGTGCCAGTAGTATTGCCGCGGCGGGGTCCTACGAGCAGTACTTC	CASSIAAAGSYEQYF	TRBJ2-7	-	TRBV19
TGTGCCTGGAGTGTCTGGCGCTCGGGACCCCTCCACTTT	CAWSVWRSGPLHF	TRBJ1-6	-	TRBV30
TGTGCCAGCAGCCGAGCGCTAGCGTTCCAAGAGACCCAGTACTTC	CASSRALAFQETQYF	TRBJ2-5	-	TRBV14
TGTGCCAGCAGTTTACCCGGACTAGCGGACAATGAGCAGTTCTTC	CASSLPGLADNEQFF	TRBJ2-1	TRBD2	TRBV28
TGTGCCAGCAGTGGACTAGCCACCTACGAGCAGTACTTC	CASSGLATYEQYF	TRBJ2-7	TRBD2	TRBV2
TGTGCCAGCAGTTATTTATCACCCCTCCACTTT	CASSYLSPLHF	TRBJ1-6	-	TRBV28
TGTGCCAGCGGGACAGGGATTGGCACAGATACGCAGTATTTT	CASGTGIGTDTQYF	TRBJ2-3	TRBD1	TRBV2
TGTGCCAGTAGTATTCGGGACACCCGATTCTCTGGAAACACCATATATTTT	CASSIRDTRFSGNTIYF	TRBJ1-3	-	TRBV19
TGTGCCAGCAGCCGCCGGGGGGTGGCTAATGAAAAACTGTTTTTT	CASSRRGVANEKLFF	TRBJ1-4	-	TRBV7-2
TGTGCCAGCAGCTTTGGGACAGTCGGAGGCTACACCTTC	CASSFGTVGGYTF	TRBJ1-2	TRBD1	TRBV11-2
TGTGCCAGCAGTTGGGGTTGGGCTAGCGGGGGGCGGGCCAAAAACATTCAGTACTTC	CASSWGWASGGRAKNIQYF	TRBJ2-4	TRBD2	TRBV2
TGTGCCAGCAGCTTTTACCGGGACAGGGGTTACGAGCAGTACTTC	CASSFYRDRGYEQYF	TRBJ2-7	TRBD1	TRBV5-4
TGTGCCAGTAGTATTTCGGCGACAACAGATACGCAGTATTTT	CASSISATTDTQYF	TRBJ2-3	-	TRBV19
TGTGCCAGCAGTGATATGGGAGACTACGAGCAGTACTTC	CASSDMGDYEQYF	TRBJ2-7	-	TRBV2
TGTGCCCATGGGGCAGTCTATGGCTACACCTTC	CAHGAVYGYTF	TRBJ1-2	-	TRBV5-8
TGTGCCAGCTCATTTGGCCAAACCACAGATACGCAGTATTTT	CASSFGQTTDTQYF	TRBJ2-3	-	TRBV18
TGTGCCAGCAGCTTTTCAGGGCAAGAGACCCAGTACTTC	CASSFSGQETQYF	TRBJ2-5	-	TRBV7-8
TGCGCCAGCAGCCAAGCTAGGAGTGGGGAGCTGTTTTTT	CASSQARSGELFF	TRBJ2-2	-	TRBV4-1
TGCGCCAGCAGCTTGGAGAGTAGCGGGAGCTACGAGCAGTACTTC	CASSLESSGSYEQYF	TRBJ2-7	TRBD2	TRBV5-1
TGCAGCGTTGTCCCCGGTAACTATGGCTACACCTTC	CSVVPGNYGYTF	TRBJ1-2	-	TRBV29-1
TGTGCCAGCAGTCCCCATATACCCGGAAGGACTGGTGAGCAGTTCTTC	CASSPHIPGRTGEQFF	TRBJ2-1	-	TRBV27
TGTGCCAGCAGCGTAGGACATCAAGAGACCCAGTACTTC	CASSVGHQETQYF	TRBJ2-5	-	TRBV9
TGTGCCAGCAGCGCTACAGGGGGCGCTGGCTACACCTTC	CASSATGGAGYTF	TRBJ1-2	TRBD1	TRBV2
TGTGCCAGCAGCCCCAATGGGGCGACTGGACACGAAGCTTTCTTT	CASSPNGATGHEAFF	TRBJ1-1	-	TRBV7-2
TGTGCCAGCAGAACTGGACAGGGCGGGGAGCAGTACTTC	CASRTGQGGEQYF	TRBJ2-7	TRBD1	TRBV7-8
TGTGCCAGTAGTATTTCCGCCCGGAACAGGGGGCTCGGGAGCACTGAAGCTTTCTTT	CASSISARNRGLGSTEAFF	TRBJ1-1	TRBD1	TRBV19
TGTGCCACCGCTCAAGGGGTCGAGCAGTACTTC	CATAQGVEQYF	TRBJ2-7	-	TRBV10-3
TGTGCCTGGAGTGTAACCGGGACTAGCGGGAGGGCCCGGTCTCCTAATGAGCAGTTCTTC	CAWSVTGTSGRARSPNEQFF	TRBJ2-1	TRBD2	TRBV30
TGCGCCAGCAGCGGGTGGACAGGAGAATATGGCTACACCTTC	CASSGWTGEYGYTF	TRBJ1-2	TRBD1	TRBV5-1
TGTGCCAGCAGCGTCCCCGGCTCTGGGGCCAACGTCCTGACTTTC	CASSVPGSGANVLTF	TRBJ2-6	-	TRBV9
TGTGCCAGCAGCCTTAGCGGGGGGGCGGGTGAGCAGTACTTC	CASSLSGGAGEQYF	TRBJ2-7	TRBD2	TRBV5-4
TGCGCCAGCAGCTTCATCGGCCTAGCGGGAGGGATCGGAGATACGCAGTATTTT	CASSFIGLAGGIGDTQYF	TRBJ2-3	TRBD2	TRBV5-1
TGCGCCAGCAGCGAAGGACAGGGGGAAGGCGATGAGCAGTTCTTC	CASSEGQGEGDEQFF	TRBJ2-1	TRBD1	TRBV5-1
TGTGCCAGCAGTGGGGGACAGGGATCAACCTACGAGCAGTACTTC	CASSGGQGSTYEQYF	TRBJ2-7	TRBD1	TRBV25-1
TGTGCCAGCAGGGGGCAGGGTTCTTCCTACGAGCAGTACTTC	CASRGQGSSYEQYF	TRBJ2-7	-	TRBV5-6
TGCGCCAGCAGCCCGGCAGAGGTGGCAGCTCAGCCCCAGCATTTT	CASSPAEVAAQPQHF	TRBJ1-5	-	TRBV4-1
TGTGCCAGCTCAGCGACTAGCGGCAATGAGCAGTTCTTC	CASSATSGNEQFF	TRBJ2-1	TRBD2	TRBV18
TGCGCCAGCAGCTTGGCGGCGGGACAGCCTATTCAGCAGTACTTC	CASSLAAGQPIQQYF	TRBJ2-7	-	TRBV5-1